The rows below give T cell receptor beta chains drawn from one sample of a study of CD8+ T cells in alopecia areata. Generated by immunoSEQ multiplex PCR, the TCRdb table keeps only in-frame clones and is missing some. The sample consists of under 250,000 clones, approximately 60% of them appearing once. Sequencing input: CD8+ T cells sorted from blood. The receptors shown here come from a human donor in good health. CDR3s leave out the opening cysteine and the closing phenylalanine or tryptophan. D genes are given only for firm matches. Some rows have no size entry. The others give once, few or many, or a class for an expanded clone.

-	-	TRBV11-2	ASSSWRGANTEAF
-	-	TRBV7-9	ASSGLENIQY
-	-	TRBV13	ASSLAGETQY
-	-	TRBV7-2	ASSLQGSPRNEQF
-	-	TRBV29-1	SVAADYGYT
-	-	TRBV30	AWSSTRTDTQY
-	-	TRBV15	ATSRDFGPPGYT
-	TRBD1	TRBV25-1	ASSEWGGGFGIYTEAF
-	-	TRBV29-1	SVVTGEYDYGYT
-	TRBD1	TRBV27	ASSHAGTGANEQF
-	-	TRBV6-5	ASSTQGTTDTQY
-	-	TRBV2	ASTFNGELF
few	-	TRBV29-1	SVFDPDLGTDTQY
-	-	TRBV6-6	ASSYSSPGGNEQF
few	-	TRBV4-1	ASSQSQGEQF
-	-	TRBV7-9	ASSSDTTDTQY
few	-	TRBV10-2	ASSEDDRAPNTEAF
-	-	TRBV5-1	ASSSPVELLAKNIQY
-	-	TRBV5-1	ASSSPEDYNYEQY
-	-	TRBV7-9	ASSGDLSNQPQH
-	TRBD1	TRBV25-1	ASSARDSKETQY
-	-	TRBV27	ASSVGRSPLH
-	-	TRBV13	ASSLSLGATYNEQF
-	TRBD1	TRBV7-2	ASSATGGGVTGELF
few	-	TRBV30	AWSIQGTHHEAF
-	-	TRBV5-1	ASSLSPNQPQH
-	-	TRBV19	ASSTELNIQY
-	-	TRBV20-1	SAGKETQY